One and the same sample provided the 10 T cell receptor beta chains below, sequenced in a study of control samples from healthy donors and cancer patients (dated by TCRdb to 2020 to 2021). Receptor amplification or capture employed the immunoSEQ multiplex PCR assay. In TCRdb, the immuneACCESS table is reduced to in-frame sequences with V and J assigned. These tables do not hold every clone; where another copy was compared, an unresolved V gene accounts for under half, and the others remain unexplained. For this sample the table gives approximately 100,000 clones, of which over 85% were detected only once. The leading ten clones occupy 2.5% to 3.5% of the sample. Sequencing used blood. The receptor source for this set is a human donor in good health. The donor label of this sample is uncertain.

The chain joins TRBV9 to TRBJ2-3; D is ambiguous. Germline V gene sequence: CDR1 SGDLS, CDR2 YYNGEE. This CDR3 has 13 amino acids. The V and J ends lost 0 bases and 4 bases respectively, with 6 bases between them. CDR3 loop: CASSVEEPDTQYF. In DNA, the CDR3 is TGTGCCAGCAGCGTAGAGGAGCCAGATACGCAGTATTTT.

For the CDR3, the DNA is TGTGCCACCAGCGTGGGAAGGGAGTTCTTC. As protein: CATSVGREFF. V usage is TRBV6-5 and J usage is TRBJ2-1; D remains unclear. The CDR3 covers 10 residues. From germline, CDR1 is MNHEY and CDR2 SVGAGI. V gave up 10 bases and J gave up 14 bases, with 15 bases separating them.

On this clone itself: Relative to the germline gene, one junction end is altered; a read error may explain this. The chain is built from TRBV3-1 (or the pseudogene TRBV3-2) and TRBJ2-3; D is possibly TRBD2 (7 bases). CDR3 length: 13 residues. CDR1 LGHDT and CDR2 YNNKEL come from the germline V gene (reference sequence). The CDR3, as DNA: TGTGCCAGCAGCCAACGGGGGGCAGAGACGCAGTATTTT. Translated, it gives CASSQRGAETQYF.

This rearrangement joins TRBV30 to TRBJ2-5; D is undetermined. Trimming took 0 bases from V and 5 from J, leaving 10 bases between them. Germline values: CDR1 GTSNPN, CDR2 SVGIG (reference sequence). This CDR3 has 13 residues. The chain's CDR3 is CAWSVAQWETQYF. The DNA for the CDR3 is TGTGCCTGGAGTGTAGCCCAGTGGGAGACCCAGTACTTC.

The chain combines TRBV3-1 (or the pseudogene TRBV3-2) with TRBJ1-6, with D perhaps TRBD1 (5 bases). The germline V and J ends were trimmed by 5 bases and 3 bases, with 14 bases remaining between them. This CDR3 is built from 16 residues. The V gene's germline CDR1 is LGHDT and CDR2 YNNKEL (reference sequence). CDR3 nucleotides: TGTGCCAGCAGCAACCCACGGGGGAGCTATAATTCACCCCTCCACTTT. Amino acid sequence: CASSNPRGSYNSPLHF.

A single count supports this clone. V and J are TRBV27 and TRBJ1-2; D is ambiguous. The V gene's germline CDR1 is MNHEY and CDR2 SMNVEV (reference sequence). This CDR3 has 13 amino acids. V was trimmed by 0 bases and J by 0 bases, leaving 2 bases between them. The CDR3 DNA is TGTGCCAGCAGTTTATCGGCTAACTATGGCTACACCTTC. It yields the protein CASSLSANYGYTF.

The chain uses TRBV5-1 and TRBJ1-5; 7 bases map to TRBD1. The junction had 4 bases not matched to a gene; V was cut back by 3 bases and J by 4 bases. The CDR3 totals 14 residues. Germline CDR1 reads SGHRS; CDR2 reads YFSETQ. In DNA form, the CDR3 reads TGCGCCAGCAGCTCCGGACAGGAAAATCAGCCCCAGCATTTT. Residues: CASSSGQENQPQHF. The variable domain in full, with the rest retrieved from reference TRBV5-1 and TRBJ1-5, is KAGVTQTPRYLIKTRGQQVTLSCSPISGHRSVSWYQQTPGQGLQFLFEYFSETQRNKGNFPGRFSGRQFSNSRSEMNVSTLELGDSALYLCASSSGQENQPQHFGDGTRLSIL.

DNA for the CDR3: TGCGCCAGCAACTTACGCCCTTGGTTCAGACAGGCGACCTTCAACGAGCAGTACGTC. Amino acids: CASNLRPWFRQATFNEQYV. J is TRBJ2-7 and V is TRBV5-1; D possibly corresponds to TRBD1 (6 bases). There are 19 residues in the CDR3. V dropped 6 bases and J dropped 5 bases, with 33 bases sitting between them. The V gene's germline CDR1 is SGHRS and CDR2 YFSETQ.

V usage is TRBV19 and J usage is TRBJ1-2; tentative D call: TRBD1 (5 bases). The CDR3 runs to 17 residues. Germline CDR1 and CDR2: LNHDA and SQIVND (reference sequence). V dropped 2 bases and J dropped 4 bases, with 20 bases sitting between them. CDR3 DNA sequence: TGTGCCAGTAGTATACCCCTCTCCGGGACCGACCTCTATGGCTACACCTTC. Its translation is CASSIPLSGTDLYGYTF.

The rearrangement links TRBV27 to TRBJ1-2; no definite D call. This CDR3 has 13 residues. Germline assignment: CDR1 MNHEY and CDR2 SMNVEV (reference sequence). The ends were cut back, 2 bases at V and 4 bases at J, with 8 bases in the middle. As DNA, the CDR3 is TGTGCCAGCAGTTTAACGGGAGGCTATGGCTACACCTTC. The encoded protein is CASSLTGGYGYTF.